This TCR beta chain was identified in a study of cytomegalovirus exposure and HLA in healthy donors. This CDR3 has 14 amino acids. Trimming removed 5 bases from V and 4 bases from J; junction bases left unmatched: 4. Germline CDR1 and CDR2: LNHDA and SQIVND (reference sequence). As to this clone: What it binds is unknown.

This PCR relied on a set of 60 Vbeta primers and 13 Jbeta primers. The protocol was immunoSEQ multiplex PCR, while the TCRdb copy is restricted to in-frame clones and leaves out a portion. The sample yields tens of thousands of clones, 72% seen once. Findings and limits, study-wide: In vitro checks showed that a few CMV-associated chains really do target CMV antigens. A later examination showed that TCR association rates differed by HLA locus, with DRB1 most and HLA-C fewest. A later analysis showed that HLA-associated TCR beta chains had undergone more clonal expansion than equally common others.

The sample consisted of PBMCs. This chain uses TRBV19 with TRBJ1-5; 8 bases match TRBD1. The origin of this receptor is a woman aged 40 to 55 in good health and CMV-seropositive. The CDR3 loop is CASSFTGGNQPQHF. The CDR3 coding sequence is TGTGCCAGTAGTTTCACAGGGGGGAATCAGCCCCAGCATTTT.